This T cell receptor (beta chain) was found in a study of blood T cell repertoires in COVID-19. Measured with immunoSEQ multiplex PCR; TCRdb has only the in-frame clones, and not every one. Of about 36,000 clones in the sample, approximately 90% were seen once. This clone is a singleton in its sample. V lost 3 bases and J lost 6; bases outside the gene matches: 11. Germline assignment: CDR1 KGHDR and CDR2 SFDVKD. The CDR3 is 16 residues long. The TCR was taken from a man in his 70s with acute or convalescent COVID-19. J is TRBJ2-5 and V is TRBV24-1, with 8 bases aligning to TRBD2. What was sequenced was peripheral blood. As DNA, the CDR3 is TGTGCCACCAGTGATCCCGGACTAGCAGCTAAGCAGACCCAGTACTTC. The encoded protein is CATSDPGLAAKQTQYF.